The sequence of this TCR beta chain was determined in a study of control samples from healthy donors and cancer patients. Trimming shortened V by 7 bases and J by 8 bases, and 17 bases separated the two germline ends. The CDR3 has 13 residues. Profiled with immunoSEQ multiplex PCR; TCRdb holds only in-frame clones, not every one. The sample carries about 150,000 clones, over 90% recorded once. The gene calls are TRBV12-3 or TRBV12-4 and TRBJ1-1; possibly TRBD1 for D (6 bases). The sequence was obtained from a man over 45 in good health. The sequencing sample was made of blood. The CDR3 DNA sequence: TGTGCCAGCATCATGGGGGCAGGTACGGAAGCTTTCTTT. It codes for CASIMGAGTEAFF.